A single sample gave rise to the 25 T cell receptor beta chains below, sequenced in a study of T cells in Graves' hyperthyroidism and ophthalmopathy. Regions amplified from RNA transcripts were the TCR beta CDR3 regions. HTBI primers were employed in a first-round RT-PCR of the TCR CDR3. TCRdb processed the multiplex PCR reads anew with MiXCR; each CDR3 protein has one entry. The sample consists of about 180,000 distinct CDR3 sequences, 9.4% of them appearing once. What was sequenced was blood. The source of these receptors is a woman under 30 with Graves' hyperthyroidism that later progressed to Graves' ophthalmopathy.

This clonotype was found many times. V is TRBV19 and J is TRBJ2-1, with TRBD1 as a possible D gene (5 bases). The CDR3 has 16 amino acids. The V and J ends lost 4 bases and 3 bases respectively, with 16 bases between them. Germline V gene lookup returns CDR1 LNHDA and CDR2 SQIVND (reference sequence). CDR3 nucleotides: TGTGCCAGTAGTACGACCTTAGGGGCAGGCTACAATGAGCAGTTCTTC. Translation: CASSTTLGAGYNEQFF.

This clonotype has more than one count but fewer than ten. With a much larger clone just one base away, this may be a read error. This chain joins TRBV14 and TRBJ1-1, with D unresolved. The CDR3 consists of 14 residues. Germline V gene sequence: CDR1 SGHDN, CDR2 FVKESK. CDR3 sequence (DNA): TGTGCCGGCAGCCTCCGGGCCCTAGCCACTGAAGCTTTCTTT. This translates into CAGSLRALATEAFF.

The CDR3 DNA reads TGTGCCAGCAGCTTTTGGGGCAGGACAAACTATGGCTACACCTTC. It yields the protein CASSFWGRTNYGYTF. This sequence joins TRBV5-4 and TRBJ1-2, with D possibly TRBD1 on 5 matching bases. Trimming took 2 bases from V and 2 from J, leaving 13 bases between them. Germline CDR1 SGHNT, CDR2 YYREEE (reference sequence). The CDR3 runs 15 residues.

This clonotype was recorded many times. The chain uses TRBV6-1 and TRBJ1-1; D ambiguous. Germline CDR1 reads MNHNS; CDR2 reads SASEGT. This CDR3 is 12 amino acids long. The CDR3 DNA reads TGTGGAACTGGGCGCAGAAACACTGAAGCTTTCTTT. Amino acids: CGTGRRNTEAFF.

This clonotype was seen ten or more times. J is TRBJ2-3 and V is TRBV6-2 or TRBV6-3; 10 bases match TRBD2. This CDR3 spans 16 amino acids. In germline, CDR1 is MNHEY, CDR2 SVGEGT. The V gene end was trimmed by 6 bases and the J gene end by 4 bases; junction bases not matched to a gene: 10. Here the CDR3 reads CASSQTSGELSDTQYF. For the CDR3, the DNA is TGTGCCAGCAGCCAAACTAGCGGGGAACTCTCAGATACGCAGTATTTT.

This clonotype was seen many times. DNA of the CDR3: TGCAGTGCTACCACACGGTCCTACGAGCAGTACTTC. Its protein is CSATTRSYEQYF. The V and J genes are TRBV20-1 and TRBJ2-7; D ambiguous. The germline V gene has CDR1 DFQATT and CDR2 SNEGSKA (reference sequence). V lost 4 bases and J lost 1, with 8 bases in between. The CDR3 has 12 amino acids.

This clonotype has only a few counts. V gene TRBV13 combines with J gene TRBJ1-4; no clear D gene. The germline V gene encodes CDR1 PRHDT and CDR2 FYEKMQ (reference sequence). V was pared by 2 bases and J by 0 bases, with 10 bases between. This CDR3 is 16 amino acids long. The CDR3 region has the DNA TGTGCCAGCAGCTTATCCCATACTGCAACTAATGAAAAACTGTTTTTT. It translates to CASSLSHTATNEKLFF.

At least ten counts were recorded for this clonotype. This chain joins TRBV7-9 and TRBJ2-7; possible D gene TRBD2, 6 bases. This CDR3 is built from 13 residues. Germline V gene lookup returns CDR1 SEHNR and CDR2 FQNEAQ (reference sequence). V lost 3 bases, J lost 6 bases, and 12 bases lay in between. This CDR3 is CASSFGGISEQYF. CDR3 bases: TGTGCCAGCAGCTTTGGGGGGATCTCCGAGCAGTACTTC. The complete variable domain, with remaining parts taken from reference TRBV7-9 and TRBJ2-7, reads DTGVSQNPRHKITKRGQNVTFRCDPISEHNRLYWYRQTLGQGPEFLTYFQNEAQLEKSRLLSDRFSAERPKGSFSTLEIQRTEQGDSAMYLCASSFGGISEQYFGPGTRLTVT.

This clonotype was recorded many times. This chain links TRBV5-8 with TRBJ2-6; unclear D gene. In germline, CDR1 is SGHTS, CDR2 YDEGEE. This CDR3 has 13 residues. V lost 5 bases, J lost 0 bases, and 3 bases lay in between. The DNA for the CDR3 is TGTGCCAGCAGGGCCTCTGGGGCCAACGTCCTGACTTTC. It codes for CASRASGANVLTF.

This clonotype was observed many times. The CDR3 coding sequence is TGTGCCAGCAGCTCAAGGGGCACTGAAGCTTTCTTT. Protein sequence: CASSSRGTEAFF. The V gene is TRBV7-8, the J gene TRBJ1-1; the D gene is possibly TRBD1 (5 bases). The germline V gene encodes CDR1 SGHVS and CDR2 FQNEAQ. The CDR3 has 12 residues. V lost 4 bases to trimming and J lost 4 bases, with 7 bases between them.

The sample holds many counts of this clonotype. This chain connects TRBV3-1 to TRBJ2-7; unclear D gene. V was trimmed by 1 base and J by 7 bases, leaving 5 bases between them. CDR3 length: 11 residues. The germline CDR1 and CDR2 sequences are LGHDT and YNNKEL (reference sequence). CDR3: CASSQGAEQYF. The DNA for the CDR3 is TGTGCCAGCAGCCAAGGGGCAGAGCAGTACTTC.

This clonotype was recorded a few times. Compared with germline, one end of the junction differs, possibly owing to a read error. The J gene is TRBJ2-2, the V gene TRBV19, with 8 bases that match TRBD1. The germline gives CDR1 LNHDA, CDR2 SQIVND (reference sequence). The CDR3 contains 13 residues. CDR3 residues: CASSGQGPGEPFF. In nucleotides, the CDR3 is TGTGCCAGTAGCGGACAGGGTCCCGGGGAGCCGTTTTTT.

This clonotype was observed at least ten times. The chain links TRBV6-1 to TRBJ2-1; the match to TRBD1 covers 9 bases. The CDR3 spans 15 residues. Germline trimming cut 4 bases from V and 6 bases from J; bases unmatched to any gene: 7. The germline V gene encodes CDR1 MNHNS and CDR2 SASEGT. The CDR3 loop is CASSATGGLGNEQFF. As DNA, the CDR3 is TGTGCCAGCAGTGCGACAGGGGGTTTAGGCAATGAGCAGTTCTTC.

This clonotype has at least ten counts. The rearrangement uses TRBV6-1 and TRBJ2-3; TRBD2 matches at 11 bases. CDR1 is MNHNS, CDR2 SASEGT, per germline. This CDR3 comprises 15 residues. The V and J ends lost 4 bases and 6 bases, in that order; junction bases with no gene match: 6. The CDR3 sequence: CASSGGTSGADTQYF. CDR3 in DNA: TGTGCCAGCAGTGGGGGGACTAGCGGCGCGGATACGCAGTATTTT.

This clonotype has a count of ten or more. The chain joins TRBV28 to TRBJ2-1, with D possibly TRBD2 on 6 matching bases. CDR3 length equals 12 residues. V dropped 2 bases and J dropped 9 bases, with 8 bases sitting between them. The germline V gene encodes CDR1 MDHEN and CDR2 SYDVKM. CDR3: CASSLTGGEQFF. The CDR3, as DNA: TGTGCCAGCAGTTTAACCGGGGGTGAGCAGTTCTTC.

This clonotype was seen repeatedly, ten times or more. J is TRBJ1-5 and V is TRBV30, with D perhaps matching TRBD1 (5 bases). CDR1 GTSNPN and CDR2 SVGIG come from the germline V gene (reference sequence). V lost 0 bases and J 6 bases, leaving 15 bases between the germline ends. The CDR3 consists of 15 residues. CDR3 sequence reads: CAWSVSPVGGQPQHF. The CDR3 nucleotides are TGTGCCTGGAGTGTAAGCCCCGTGGGGGGTCAGCCCCAGCATTTT. The full variable domain, completed using reference TRBV30 and TRBJ1-5, is SQTIHQWPATLVQPVGSPLSLECTVEGTSNPNLYWYRQAAGRGLQLLFYSVGIGQISSEVPQNLSASRPQDRQFILSSKKLLLSDSGFYLCAWSVSPVGGQPQHFGDGTRLSIL.

This clonotype has a count of ten or more. This chain links TRBV12-3 or TRBV12-4 with TRBJ1-1; TRBD1 is a possible D gene (5 bases). The CDR3 has 14 amino acids. V dropped 5 bases and J dropped 5 bases, with 15 bases sitting between them. The CDR3 DNA is TGTGCCAGCAGTCAGATGAAACAGGTTACTGAAGCTTTCTTT. It specifies CASSQMKQVTEAFF.

This clonotype occurred many times. V gene TRBV5-1 combines with J gene TRBJ2-1, with a tentative D call TRBD1 (6 bases). Germline V gene sequence: CDR1 SGHRS, CDR2 YFSETQ. This CDR3 has 16 residues. V lost 6 bases, J lost 2 bases, and 18 bases lay in between. This CDR3 reads CASTRTAVAAYNEQFF. The CDR3 DNA reads TGCGCCAGCACCCGGACAGCGGTAGCCGCCTACAATGAGCAGTTCTTC.

This clonotype has ten or more counts. The gene calls are TRBV19 and TRBJ2-6; D perhaps matches TRBD1 (5 bases). Germline values: CDR1 LNHDA, CDR2 SQIVND (reference sequence). V was shortened by 5 bases and J by 2 bases, with 22 bases between the two germline ends. The CDR3 totals 19 residues. The DNA for the CDR3 is TGTGCCAGTAGTTCAATAGGGCAAATTACAGGTGCTGGGGCCAACGTCCTGACTTTC. It is translated as CASSSIGQITGAGANVLTF.

This clonotype appeared a few times. The rearrangement links TRBV20-1 to TRBJ2-7; D may be TRBD2 (5 bases). V was trimmed by 3 bases and J by 2 bases, leaving 8 bases between them. The germline gives CDR1 DFQATT, CDR2 SNEGSKA (reference sequence). The CDR3 has 12 residues. CDR3 nucleotide sequence: TGCAGTGCTAGGTTACTAGCCTACGAGCAGTACTTC. Its protein product is CSARLLAYEQYF.

This clonotype was picked up many times. The chain has TRBV30 and TRBJ1-1; D gene ambiguous. V lost 2 bases and J lost 0, with 16 bases in between. Germline-derived CDR1 and CDR2 are GTSNPN and SVGIG (reference sequence). CDR3 length: 16 residues. The CDR3 nucleotides read TGTGCCTGGAGTTCTGATCCCTACCGGGTGAACACTGAAGCTTTCTTT. It yields the protein CAWSSDPYRVNTEAFF.

This clonotype has just a few counts. The gene calls are TRBV30 and TRBJ1-1; TRBD1 is a possible D gene (6 bases). V was shortened by 3 bases and J by 4 bases, with 12 bases between the two germline ends. Germline V gene data show CDR1 as GTSNPN and CDR2 as SVGIG (reference sequence). The CDR3 runs 13 residues. Here the CDR3 DNA reads TGTGCCTGGAGGGCAGGGGAGATCACTGAAGCTTTCTTT. Translation: CAWRAGEITEAFF. The whole variable domain, filled in from reference TRBV30 and TRBJ1-1, reads SQTIHQWPATLVQPVGSPLSLECTVEGTSNPNLYWYRQAAGRGLQLLFYSVGIGQISSEVPQNLSASRPQDRQFILSSKKLLLSDSGFYLCAWRAGEITEAFFGQGTRLTVV.

This clonotype was counted a few times. The chain couples TRBV5-6 to TRBJ1-2, with D tentatively TRBD1 (6 bases). V gave up 1 base and J gave up 5 bases, with 15 bases separating them. The germline gives CDR1 SGHDT, CDR2 YYEEEE. The CDR3 consists of 15 residues. CDR3 DNA: TGTGCCAGCAGCTTGAGGGCAGGGGCTCTGTATGGCTACACCTTC. It specifies CASSLRAGALYGYTF.

The V gene is TRBV5-8, the J gene TRBJ2-3, with 11 bases aligning to TRBD2. With V trimmed by 4 bases and J by 2 bases, 6 bases remained unmatched. In germline, CDR1 is SGHTS, CDR2 YDEGEE. The CDR3 extends over 16 amino acids. CDR3 residues: CASSPGTSGSTDTQYF. The CDR3 DNA is TGTGCCAGCAGCCCAGGGACTAGCGGATCCACAGATACGCAGTATTTT.

This clonotype was counted at least ten times. The chain has TRBV9 and TRBJ2-5; 11 bases are shared with TRBD2. Unmatched junction bases numbered 6, after V lost 0 bases and J lost 5 bases. There are 16 residues in the CDR3. Germline V gene lookup returns CDR1 SGDLS and CDR2 YYNGEE. CDR3 nucleotide sequence: TGTGCCAGCAGCGTAGGGGTAGCGGGAGGGGCGGAGACCCAGTACTTC. Encoded protein: CASSVGVAGGAETQYF. The full variable domain, rest sourced from reference TRBV9 and TRBJ2-5, is DSGVTQTPKHLITATGQRVTLRCSPRSGDLSVYWYQQSLDQGLQFLIQYYNGEERAKGNILERFSAQQFPDLHSELNLSSLELGDSALYFCASSVGVAGGAETQYFGPGTRLLVL.